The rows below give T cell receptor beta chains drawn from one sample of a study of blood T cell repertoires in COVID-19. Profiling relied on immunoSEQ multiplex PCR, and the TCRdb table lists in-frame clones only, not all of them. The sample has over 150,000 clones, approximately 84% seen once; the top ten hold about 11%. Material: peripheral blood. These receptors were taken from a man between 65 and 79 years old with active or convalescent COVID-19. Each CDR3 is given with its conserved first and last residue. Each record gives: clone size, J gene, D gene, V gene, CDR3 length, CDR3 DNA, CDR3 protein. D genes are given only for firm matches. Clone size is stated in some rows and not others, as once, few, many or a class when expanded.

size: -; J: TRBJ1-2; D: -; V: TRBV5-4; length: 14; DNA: TGTGCCAGCAGCTTGAAGGGGACTCCCTATGGCTACACCTTC; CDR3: CASSLKGTPYGYTF
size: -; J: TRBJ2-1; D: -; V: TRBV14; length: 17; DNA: TGTGCCAGCAGCCAAAAGACATTCACAGCCGCCCACAATGAGCAGTTCTTC; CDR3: CASSQKTFTAAHNEQFF
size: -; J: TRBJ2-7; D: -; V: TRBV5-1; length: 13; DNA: TGCGCCAGCAGCCCTATAAAACCCTACGAGCAGTACTTC; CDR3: CASSPIKPYEQYF
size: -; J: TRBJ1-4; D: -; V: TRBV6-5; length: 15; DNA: TGTGCCAGCAGGCGGTCACAGGCAACTAATGAAAAACTGTTTTTT; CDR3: CASRRSQATNEKLFF
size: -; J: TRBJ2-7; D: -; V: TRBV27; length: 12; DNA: TGTGCCAGCAGTCTTGGAGGGTACGAGCAGTACTTC; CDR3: CASSLGGYEQYF
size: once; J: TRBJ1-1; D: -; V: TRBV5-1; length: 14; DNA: TGCGCCAGCAGCTTGTTCGCGATGAACACTGAAGCTTTCTTT; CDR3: CASSLFAMNTEAFF
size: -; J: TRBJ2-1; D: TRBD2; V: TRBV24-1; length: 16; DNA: TGTGCCACCAGTGATCGACTAGCGGGCGGATACAATGAGCAGTTCTTC; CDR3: CATSDRLAGGYNEQFF
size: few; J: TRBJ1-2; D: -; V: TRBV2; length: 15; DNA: TGTGCCAGCAGAGATGGCCAGGGCGCTAACTATGGCTACACCTTC; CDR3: CASRDGQGANYGYTF
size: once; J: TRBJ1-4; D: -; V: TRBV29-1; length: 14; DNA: TGCAGCGTCCTCGACAGCACAACTAATGAAAAACTGTTTTTT; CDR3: CSVLDSTTNEKLFF
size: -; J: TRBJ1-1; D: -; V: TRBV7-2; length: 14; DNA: TGTGCCAGCAGCTTACCGATGGAGGGAACTGAAGCTTTCTTT; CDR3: CASSLPMEGTEAFF
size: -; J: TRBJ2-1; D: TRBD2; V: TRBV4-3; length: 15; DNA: TGCGCCAGCAACTTGGGACTAGCGGGAGCCAATGAGCAGTTCTTC; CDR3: CASNLGLAGANEQFF
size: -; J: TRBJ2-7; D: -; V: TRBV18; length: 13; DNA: TGTGCCAGCTCACCACCTAGTTTCCGGCGGGAGTACTTC; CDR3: CASSPPSFRREYF
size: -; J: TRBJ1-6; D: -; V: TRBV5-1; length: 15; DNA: TGCGCCAGCAGCCCTGACAACTCCTATAATTCACCCCTCCACTTT; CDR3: CASSPDNSYNSPLHF
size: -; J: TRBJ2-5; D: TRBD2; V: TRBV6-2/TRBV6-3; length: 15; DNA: TGTGCCAGCAGTTATACCGGGACTAAGCAAGAGACCCAGTACTTC; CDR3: CASSYTGTKQETQYF
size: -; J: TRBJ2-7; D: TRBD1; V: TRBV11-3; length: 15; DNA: TGTGCCAGCAGCTACGAAGGGGACAGGGGAAGCGAGCAGTACTTC; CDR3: CASSYEGDRGSEQYF
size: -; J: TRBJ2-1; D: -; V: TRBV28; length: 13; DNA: TGTGCCAGCAATCCTAGCGACTACAATGAGCAGTTCTTC; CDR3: CASNPSDYNEQFF
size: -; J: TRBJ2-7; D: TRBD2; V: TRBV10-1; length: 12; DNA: TGCGCCAGCAGTGGGGAGGGCTACGAGCAGTACTTC; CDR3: CASSGEGYEQYF
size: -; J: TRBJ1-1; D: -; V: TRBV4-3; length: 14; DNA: TGCGCCAGCAGCCAAGAGTTAATTCGTACTGAAGCTTTCTTT; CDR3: CASSQELIRTEAFF
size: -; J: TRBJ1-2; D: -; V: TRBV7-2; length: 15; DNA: TGTGCCAGCAGCTTAAGTGCATGGGGCGGCTATGGCTACACCTTC; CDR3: CASSLSAWGGYGYTF
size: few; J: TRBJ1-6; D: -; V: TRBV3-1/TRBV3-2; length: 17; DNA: TGTGCCAGCAGCCAAGAAAGACAGGCCTCCTATAATTCACCCCTCCACTTT; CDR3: CASSQERQASYNSPLHF
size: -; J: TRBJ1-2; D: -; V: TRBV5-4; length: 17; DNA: TGTGCCAGCAGCTTGGGGAACCGGGACACCACCTTCTATGGCTACACCTTC; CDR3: CASSLGNRDTTFYGYTF
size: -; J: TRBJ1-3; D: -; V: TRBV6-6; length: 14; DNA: TGTGCCAGCAGTTACTCGTCTTCTGGAAACACCATATATTTT; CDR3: CASSYSSSGNTIYF
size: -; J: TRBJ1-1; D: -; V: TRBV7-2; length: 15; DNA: TGTGCCAGCAGCTTAGTTTCAGGAGGGAACACTGAAGCTTTCTTT; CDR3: CASSLVSGGNTEAFF
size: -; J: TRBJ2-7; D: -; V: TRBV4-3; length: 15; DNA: TGCGCCAGCAGCCAAGACGGGAGACTGCCTTACGAGCAGTACTTC; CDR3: CASSQDGRLPYEQYF
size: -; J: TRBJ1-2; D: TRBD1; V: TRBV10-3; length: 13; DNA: TGTGCCATCAGTGAGGAGGGGGCCTCTGGCTACACCTTC; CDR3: CAISEEGASGYTF
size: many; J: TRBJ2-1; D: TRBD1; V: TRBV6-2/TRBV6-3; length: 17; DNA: TGTGCCAGCAGACCTAGACCGAGACAGGGGGTTCTGAATGAGCAGTTCTTC; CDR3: CASRPRPRQGVLNEQFF
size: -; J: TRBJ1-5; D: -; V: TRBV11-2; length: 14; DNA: TGTGCCAGCAGCGCACAGGGATTCGATCAGCCCCAGCATTTT; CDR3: CASSAQGFDQPQHF
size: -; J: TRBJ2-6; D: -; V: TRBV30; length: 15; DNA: TGTGCCTGGAGAACAGGGACCTCTGGGGCCAACGTCCTGACTTTC; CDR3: CAWRTGTSGANVLTF
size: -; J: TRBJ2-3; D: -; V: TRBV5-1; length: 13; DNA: TGCGCCAGCTTCTCTAATCTGGTGGATACGCAGTATTTT; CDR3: CASFSNLVDTQYF
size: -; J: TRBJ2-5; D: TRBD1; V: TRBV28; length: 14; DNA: TGTGCCAGCAGTATCGGACAGGCCCAAGAGACCCAGTACTTC; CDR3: CASSIGQAQETQYF
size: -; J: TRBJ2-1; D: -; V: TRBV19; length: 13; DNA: TGTGCCAGTACCTTTGACAACTACAATGAGCAGTTCTTC; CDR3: CASTFDNYNEQFF
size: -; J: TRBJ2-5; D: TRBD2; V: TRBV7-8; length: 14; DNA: TGTGCCAGCAGCCACATGACTAGCGGGGGGCCCCAGTACTTC; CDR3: CASSHMTSGGPQYF
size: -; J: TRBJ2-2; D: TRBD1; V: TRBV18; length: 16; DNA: TGTGCCAGCTCCCCTACAGGGGGCGTCGGCACCGGGGAGCTGTTTTTT; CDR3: CASSPTGGVGTGELFF
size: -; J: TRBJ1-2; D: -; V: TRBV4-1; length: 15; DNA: TGCGCCAGCAGCCACTCCCCCGGGACACTATATGGCTACACCTTC; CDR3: CASSHSPGTLYGYTF
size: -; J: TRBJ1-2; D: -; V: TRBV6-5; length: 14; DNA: TGTGCCAGCAGATTCCCGGGACTTCGGATGGGCTACACCTTC; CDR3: CASRFPGLRMGYTF
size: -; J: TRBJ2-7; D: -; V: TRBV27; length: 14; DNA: TGTGCCAGCAGCCCCGTTGCGCAGGGTGGCGAGCAGTACTTC; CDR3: CASSPVAQGGEQYF
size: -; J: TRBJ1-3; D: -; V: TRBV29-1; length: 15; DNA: TGCAGCGTTGTGGGGCAGGCCGTGAGAGGAAACACCATATATTTT; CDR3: CSVVGQAVRGNTIYF
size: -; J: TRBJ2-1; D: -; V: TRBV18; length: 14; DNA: TGTGCCAGCTGTAGCGCGAGCTCCTACAATGAGCAGTTCTTC; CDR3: CASCSASSYNEQFF
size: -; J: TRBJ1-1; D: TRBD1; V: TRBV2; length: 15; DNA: TGTGCCAGCAGTGACCCGGGACAGGGAGGCACTGAAGCTTTCTTT; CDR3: CASSDPGQGGTEAFF
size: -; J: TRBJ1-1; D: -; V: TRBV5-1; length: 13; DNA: TGCGCCAGCAGCTTGGTGGCGAACACTGAAGCTTTCTTT; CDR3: CASSLVANTEAFF
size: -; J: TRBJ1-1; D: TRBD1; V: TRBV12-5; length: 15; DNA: TGTGCTAGTGGTTCTAACAGGGGAGTGGGCACTGAAGCTTTCTTT; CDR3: CASGSNRGVGTEAFF